These 13 T cell receptor beta chains originate from one sample sequenced in a study of T cells in women clearing cervical HPV infection (dated by TCRdb to 2016 to 2019). Libraries were constructed by the immunoSEQ multiplex PCR assay. The table was pulled from immuneACCESS by TCRdb, which kept in-frame rearrangements only. Such tables lose some clones; where checked, under half of the loss comes from unresolved V genes, and the rest has no known cause. The table of this sample itemizes approximately 16,000 clones. The top ten clonotypes cover about 7% of the sample. Sequencing input: blood buffy coat. These receptors all come from a woman between 18 and 69 years old with a cervical HPV16 infection that either progressed to CIN3+ or cleared (not recorded which).

Concerning this clone itself: The read ends 3 residues early relative to the CDR3; the germline J gene fills the gap. The chain joins TRBV2 to TRBJ2-1; possibly TRBD1 for D (7 bases). The V gene's germline CDR1 is SNHLY and CDR2 FYNNEI. The CDR3 is made up of 15 amino acids. The V gene lost 8 bases and the J gene lost 4 bases, with 18 bases spanning the gap. CDR3 sequence reads: CASLEGDRAYNEQFF. The covered CDR3 bases are TGTGCCAGCTTGGAGGGGGACAGAGCGTACAATGAG.

Details on this clone: The read ends 3 residues before the CDR3 terminus; that terminus is restored from the germline J gene. This chain connects TRBV5-1 to TRBJ2-2; D gene ambiguous. V lost 5 bases, J lost 6 bases, and 14 bases lay in between. CDR1 and CDR2 (germline): SGHRS, YFSETQ. The CDR3 has 14 amino acids. The part of the CDR3 DNA that was read is TGCGCCAGCAGAACTGAGCATGGTTCCGGGGAG. It encodes CASRTEHGSGE. The complete CDR3 reads CASRTEHGSGELFF.

This clone ranks as medium-sized (0.01 to 0.1%) in terms of frequency. With the read ending 3 residues before the CDR3 end, the germline J gene is used to fill in that end. The chain couples TRBV19 to TRBJ2-1; TRBD2 matches at 12 bases. The CDR3 loop spans 18 amino acids. With V trimmed by 3 bases and J by 8 bases, 14 bases remained unmatched. The germline gives CDR1 LNHDA, CDR2 SQIVND (reference sequence). CDR3 residues: CASSIASGGADLFYEQFF. The part of the CDR3 DNA that was read is TGTGCCAGTAGTATTGCTAGCGGGGGGGCCGATTTATTCTATGAG. Variable domain in full (rest from reference TRBV19 and TRBJ2-1): DGGITQSPKYLFRKEGQNVTLSCEQNLNHDAMYWYRQDPGQGLRLIYYSQIVNDFQKGDIAEGYSVSREKKESFPLTVTSAQKNPTAFYLCASSIASGGADLFYEQFFGPGTRLTVL.

Concerning this clone itself: The read is 3 residues too short to cover the CDR3 end, so that end is filled in from the germline J gene. The V and J genes are TRBV7-2 and TRBJ1-5; D is possibly TRBD1 (6 bases). The CDR3 runs to 15 residues. Trimming shortened V by 1 base and J by 3 bases, and 10 bases separated the two germline ends. Germline-derived CDR1 and CDR2 are SGHTA and FQGNSA. CDR3 bases read: TGTGCCAGCAGCTTAGGGGGACAACCCAATCAGCCC. Protein product: CASSLGGQPNQP. The full CDR3 is CASSLGGQPNQPQHF.

A remark on this clone: The CDR3 is cut off 3 residues early in the read; its end comes from the germline J gene. This sequence joins TRBV28 and TRBJ1-2; possibly TRBD1 for D (5 bases). With 8 bases removed from V and 4 bases from J, the gap between germline ends came to 23 bases. CDR1 is MDHEN, CDR2 SYDVKM, per germline. The CDR3 has 16 amino acids. The sequenced part of the CDR3 DNA is TGTGCCAGCGTTGCGGCCTGGGAGGGGTCGGGCTATGGC. Translating it yields CASVAAWEGSGYG. The full CDR3 protein is CASVAAWEGSGYGYTF.

As for this clone: The read comes to an end 3 residues before the CDR3 does, leaving the germline J gene to fill in the end. This rearrangement joins TRBV5-5 to TRBJ2-6; 7 bases align to TRBD1. Germline V lookup: CDR1 SGHKS, CDR2 YYEKEE (reference sequence). V shed 4 bases and J 2 bases; nucleotides not matched to a gene: 3. The CDR3 runs to 15 residues. The CDR3 DNA, read in part, is TGTGCCAGCAGCGCCACAGGGGCTGGGGCCAACGTC. It yields the protein CASSATGAGANV. The entire CDR3 reads CASSATGAGANVLTF.

This clone is identified as medium-sized from frequency. The read ends 3 residues shy of where the CDR3 ends; the end is completed using the germline J gene. The rearrangement joins TRBV10-3 to TRBJ2-3; D is unresolved. The germline gives CDR1 ENHRY, CDR2 SYGVKD. V dropped 2 bases and J dropped 1 base, with 10 bases sitting between them. CDR3 size: 15 residues. The CDR3 reads CAISEHSPGTDTQYF. Incomplete CDR3 DNA: TGTGCCATCAGTGAGCACTCACCTGGCACAGATACG.

About this clone: Its ends do not fully match the called genes, so a read error is possible. The read ends 3 residues early relative to the CDR3; the germline J gene fills the gap. The chain links TRBV4-2 to TRBJ2-3, with D tentatively TRBD2 (6 bases). The CDR3 runs to 15 residues. Germline values: CDR1 LGHNA, CDR2 YNFKEQ. Here the CDR3 reads CASSQGSGLTDTQYF. CDR3 DNA (partial): TGCGCCAGCAGCCAGGGTAGCGGCCTCACAGATACG.

This clone registers medium-sized by frequency. The missing CDR3 end, 3 residues past where the read stops, is filled in from the germline J gene. The V call is TRBV18, the J call TRBJ1-4; the D gene is possibly TRBD1 (6 bases). Germline V gene data show CDR1 as KGHSH and CDR2 as LQKENI. V was pared by 3 bases and J by 6 bases, with 11 bases between. This CDR3 is 14 amino acids long. CDR3 DNA, as far as it was read: TGTGCCAGCTCACCGACAGGAGGGGATGAAAAA. This encodes CASSPTGGDEK. From start to end, the CDR3 is CASSPTGGDEKLFF.

Points on this clone: The read falls 3 residues short of the CDR3 end, and the missing part is taken from the germline J gene. The chain recombines TRBV5-4 with TRBJ2-2; D call uncertain. The germline CDR1 and CDR2 sequences are SGHNT and YYREEE (reference sequence). The CDR3 has 14 residues. V dropped 4 bases and J dropped 4 bases, with 11 bases sitting between them. The CDR3 region is CASSPRRSTGELFF. The DNA read from the CDR3 is TGTGCCAGCAGCCCGCGTCGTAGCACCGGGGAG.

Comments on this clone: The DNA ends 3 residues before the CDR3 does, and the rest of the CDR3 is filled in from the germline J gene. V usage is TRBV2 and J usage is TRBJ1-2; 7 bases are shared with TRBD1. The germline V gene has CDR1 SNHLY and CDR2 FYNNEI. This CDR3 is built from 13 residues. The junction had 6 bases not matched to a gene; V was cut back by 7 bases and J by 4 bases. The part of the CDR3 DNA that was read is TGTGCCAGCAACTTACAGGGGTCCTATGGC. It translates to CASNLQGSYG. The full CDR3 protein is CASNLQGSYGYTF.

As concerns this clone: Sequencing ends 3 residues short of the CDR3 end; the germline J gene provides the rest. This chain links TRBV20-1 with TRBJ2-1, with TRBD2 matching 12 bases. CDR1 and CDR2 from the germline V gene are DFQATT and SNEGSKA (reference sequence). Unmatched junction bases numbered 12, after V lost 1 base and J lost 8 bases. CDR3 length: 17 residues. CDR3 DNA, as far as it was read: TGCAGTGCTAGAGCAGTTTCCCTAGCGGGGGGGCAGGATGAG. This gives the protein CSARAVSLAGGQDE. The whole CDR3 is CSARAVSLAGGQDEQFF.

About this clone itself: With the read ending 3 residues before the CDR3 end, the germline J gene is used to fill in that end. The chain has TRBV2 and TRBJ1-4; no definite D call. The V gene's germline CDR1 is SNHLY and CDR2 FYNNEI. This CDR3 comprises 14 residues. V was clipped by 5 bases and J by 0 bases, with 7 bases between them. This CDR3 is CASSSRSTNEKLFF. The covered CDR3 bases are TGTGCCAGCAGTTCCAGATCAACTAATGAAAAA.